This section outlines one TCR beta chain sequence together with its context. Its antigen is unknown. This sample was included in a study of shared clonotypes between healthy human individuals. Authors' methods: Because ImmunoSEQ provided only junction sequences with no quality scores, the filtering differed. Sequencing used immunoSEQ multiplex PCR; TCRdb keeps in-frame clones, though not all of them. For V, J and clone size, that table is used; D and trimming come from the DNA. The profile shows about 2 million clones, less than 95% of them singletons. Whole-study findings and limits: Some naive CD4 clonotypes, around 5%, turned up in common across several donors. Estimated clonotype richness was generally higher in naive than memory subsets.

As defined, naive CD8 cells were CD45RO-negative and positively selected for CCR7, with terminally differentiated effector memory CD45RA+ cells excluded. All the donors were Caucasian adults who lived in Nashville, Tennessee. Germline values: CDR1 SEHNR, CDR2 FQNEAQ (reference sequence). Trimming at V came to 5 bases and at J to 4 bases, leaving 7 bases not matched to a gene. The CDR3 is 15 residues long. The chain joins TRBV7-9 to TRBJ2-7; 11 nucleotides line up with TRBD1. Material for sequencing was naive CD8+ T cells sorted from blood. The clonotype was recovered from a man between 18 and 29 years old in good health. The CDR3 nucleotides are TGTGCCAGCAGCCGAGGACAGGGGGCTTTATACGAGCAGTACTTC. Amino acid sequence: CASSRGQGALYEQYF. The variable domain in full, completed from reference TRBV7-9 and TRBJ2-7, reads DTGVSQNPRHKITKRGQNVTFRCDPISEHNRLYWYRQTLGQGPEFLTYFQNEAQLEKSRLLSDRFSAERPKGSFSTLEIQRTEQGDSAMYLCASSRGQGALYEQYFGPGTRLTVT.